Shown below are 5 T cell receptor beta chains from a single sample sequenced in a study of T-cell memory formation after mild COVID-19. MiXCR was run by TCRdb on the 5' RACE reads, yielding one entry per CDR3 protein. The sample lists some 450,000 distinct CDR3 sequences; roughly 18% were seen once. Sample: PBMCs or a T cell subset sorted from them (not recorded which). The receptors here all came from a man younger than 35 who had mild COVID-19 (a few samples of this study predate the infection). Cell type and time point are not known.

V gene TRBV6-5 combines with J gene TRBJ2-5, with 8 bases identical to TRBD2. CDR1 MNHEY and CDR2 SVGAGI come from the germline V gene. The CDR3 totals 15 residues. Unmatched junction bases numbered 10, after V lost 6 bases and J lost 4 bases. The CDR3 sequence: CASSQTGGLGETQYF. DNA for the CDR3: TGTGCCAGCAGCCAGACGGGGGGGCTGGGAGAGACCCAGTACTTC.

This clonotype occurred a few times. This sequence joins TRBV29-1 and TRBJ2-7; the D gene is possibly TRBD2 (7 bases). The CDR3 loop spans 13 amino acids. Germline V CDR1 and CDR2: SQVTM, ANQGSEA. The V gene lost 7 bases and the J gene lost 8 bases, with 21 bases spanning the gap. CDR3 sequence (DNA): TGCAGCGCCCACGGGGGGCCCGGGGCGAAGCAGTACTTC. It encodes CSAHGGPGAKQYF.

Only a few counts were recorded for this clonotype. The chain employs TRBV7-9 and TRBJ1-2; D is perhaps TRBD1 (6 bases). The V end was cut by 5 bases, the J end by 7 bases, with 17 bases between. The CDR3 length is 14 residues. Germline V lookup: CDR1 SEHNR, CDR2 FQNEAQ (reference sequence). The CDR3 DNA reads TGTGCCAGCAGCACAGAAGGGGGACGGGGTGGCTACACCTTC. Translated: CASSTEGGRGGYTF.

This clonotype is a singleton in its sample. The V gene is TRBV20-1, the J gene TRBJ2-2, with D tentatively TRBD1 (5 bases). V was pared by 5 bases and J by 5 bases, with 12 bases between. The CDR3 loop spans 13 amino acids. Germline-derived CDR1 and CDR2 are DFQATT and SNEGSKA (reference sequence). The CDR3 spells CSAPRQITGELFF. The DNA for the CDR3 is TGCAGTGCTCCACGACAGATTACCGGGGAGCTGTTTTTT.

In its sample, this clonotype was seen a few times. This rearrangement joins TRBV12-3 or TRBV12-4 to TRBJ2-2; D might be TRBD1 (5 bases). The CDR3 consists of 12 residues. V lost 7 bases and J 6 bases, leaving 9 bases between the germline ends. The CDR3 sequence: CASTQGAGELFF. The DNA of the CDR3 is TGTGCCAGCACCCAAGGGGCCGGGGAGCTGTTTTTT.